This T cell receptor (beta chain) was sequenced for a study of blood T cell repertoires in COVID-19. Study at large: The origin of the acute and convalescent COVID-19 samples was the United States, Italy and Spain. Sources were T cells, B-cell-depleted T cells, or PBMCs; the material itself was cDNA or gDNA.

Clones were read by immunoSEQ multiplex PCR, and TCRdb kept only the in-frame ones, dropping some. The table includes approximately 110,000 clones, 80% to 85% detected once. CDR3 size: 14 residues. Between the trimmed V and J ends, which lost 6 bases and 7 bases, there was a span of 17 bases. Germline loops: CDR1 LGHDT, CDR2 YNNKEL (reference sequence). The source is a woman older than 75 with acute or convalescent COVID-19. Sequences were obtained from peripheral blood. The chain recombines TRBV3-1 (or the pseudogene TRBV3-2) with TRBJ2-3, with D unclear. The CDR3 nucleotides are TGTGCCAGCAGTCTCAACCCGACTGGTTATACGCAGTATTTT. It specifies CASSLNPTGYTQYF.